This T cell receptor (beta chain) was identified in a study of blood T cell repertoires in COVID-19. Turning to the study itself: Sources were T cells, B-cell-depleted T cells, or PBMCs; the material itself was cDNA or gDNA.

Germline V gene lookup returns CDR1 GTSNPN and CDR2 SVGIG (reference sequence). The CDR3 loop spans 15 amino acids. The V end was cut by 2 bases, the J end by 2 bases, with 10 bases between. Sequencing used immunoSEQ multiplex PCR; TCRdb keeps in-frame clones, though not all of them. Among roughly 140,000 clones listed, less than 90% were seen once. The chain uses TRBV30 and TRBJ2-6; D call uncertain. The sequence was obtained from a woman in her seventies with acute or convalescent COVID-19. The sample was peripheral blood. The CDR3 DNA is TGTGCCTGGAGTCCCGGCGAGGCTGGGGCCAACGTCCTGACTTTC. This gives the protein CAWSPGEAGANVLTF.